A selection of T cell receptor beta chains follows, all from one sample in a study of blood T cell repertoires in COVID-19. Repertoires were generated with immunoSEQ multiplex PCR, while TCRdb's copy carries only in-frame clones and drops some. Of tens of thousands of clones listed, around nine tenths are singletons. Sequencing was done on a sample of peripheral blood. The receptors derive from a woman aged 45-60 years in a cohort sampled during active COVID-19. Both conserved end residues are part of each CDR3. D genes are given only for firm matches.

j_call: TRBJ2-3
d_call: .
v_call: TRBV10-3
cdr3_nt: TGTGCCATCAATTACGAGCCGAGCACAGATACGCAGTATTTT
cdr3_aa: CAINYEPSTDTQYF

j_call: TRBJ2-2
d_call: TRBD1
v_call: TRBV5-1
cdr3_nt: TGCGCCAGCAGCCCTAGGAACGACAGGGCCCACGCCCCCACCGGGGAGCTGTTTTTT
cdr3_aa: CASSPRNDRAHAPTGELFF

j_call: TRBJ1-6
d_call: TRBD1
v_call: TRBV5-1
cdr3_nt: TGCGCCAGCAGCTTGGCTGGACAGGGGAATTCACCCCTCCACTTT
cdr3_aa: CASSLAGQGNSPLHF

j_call: TRBJ1-5
d_call: .
v_call: TRBV28
cdr3_nt: TGTGCCAGCAGCCCGGTGAGTTATAGCAATCAGCCCCAGCATTTT
cdr3_aa: CASSPVSYSNQPQHF

j_call: TRBJ2-7
d_call: TRBD2
v_call: TRBV5-1
cdr3_nt: TGCGCCAGCAGCTTCGCGCTAGCGGGAGGTTACGAGCAGTACTTC
cdr3_aa: CASSFALAGGYEQYF

j_call: TRBJ2-7
d_call: TRBD1
v_call: TRBV6-6
cdr3_nt: TGTGCCAGCAGATTCCGGGACAGTTCCTACGAGCAGTACTTC
cdr3_aa: CASRFRDSSYEQYF

j_call: TRBJ1-4
d_call: .
v_call: TRBV5-1
cdr3_nt: TGCGCCAGCAGCTTCGGGTTTGGAACAACTAATGAAAAACTGTTTTTT
cdr3_aa: CASSFGFGTTNEKLFF

j_call: TRBJ2-2
d_call: TRBD2
v_call: TRBV10-3
cdr3_nt: TGTGCCATCAGAGCTAGCGGGGAAAGGAACGGGGAGCTGTTTTTT
cdr3_aa: CAIRASGERNGELFF

j_call: TRBJ1-1
d_call: .
v_call: TRBV5-1
cdr3_nt: TGCGCCAGCAGCTTGGGAGCGGGGGGCTCAGGTGAAGCTTTCTTT
cdr3_aa: CASSLGAGGSGEAFF

j_call: TRBJ1-5
d_call: .
v_call: TRBV4-2
cdr3_nt: TGTGCCAGCAGCCAAGATCTTACGGGCAATCAGCCCCAGCATTTT
cdr3_aa: CASSQDLTGNQPQHF

j_call: TRBJ2-7
d_call: TRBD1
v_call: TRBV6-5
cdr3_nt: TGTGCCAGCAGTTACCGACAGGGGTTCTCCTACGAGCAGTACTTC
cdr3_aa: CASSYRQGFSYEQYF

j_call: TRBJ2-1
d_call: TRBD2
v_call: TRBV5-1
cdr3_nt: TGCGCCAGCAGCGGGGGGGACTTTTGGAATGAGCAGTTCTTC
cdr3_aa: CASSGGDFWNEQFF

j_call: TRBJ2-7
d_call: .
v_call: TRBV7-6
cdr3_nt: TGTGCCAGCAGCCAGGTGGTCAGGAAGAGATTCTTC
cdr3_aa: CASSQVVRKRFF

j_call: TRBJ1-2
d_call: TRBD1
v_call: TRBV18
cdr3_nt: TGTGCCAGCTCATCAGACAGGGCGGGAAAGGAGGTCACCTTC
cdr3_aa: CASSSDRAGKEVTF